This entry lists 18 T cell receptor beta chains sequenced from one sample in a study of identifying expanded T cells in peripheral blood. This table comes from immunoSEQ multiplex PCR, and its TCRdb copy is limited to in-frame clones, with some not included. The sample has about 90,000 clones; 70% to 90% are singletons. Sequencing was carried out using blood. These receptors originate from a person between 18 and 75 years old in good health.

This chain uses TRBV5-6 with TRBJ2-5; D perhaps matches TRBD2 (6 bases). This CDR3 is built from 16 residues. Germline assignment: CDR1 SGHDT and CDR2 YYEEEE. The ends were cut back, 5 bases at V and 4 bases at J, with 21 bases in the middle. The CDR3 nucleotides read TGTGCCAGCAGTGATACAACTAGCTCGAGAAGAGAGACCCAGTACTTC. It encodes CASSDTTSSRRETQYF. Full variable domain (missing parts from reference TRBV5-6 and TRBJ2-5): DAGVTQSPTHLIKTRGQQVTLRCSPKSGHDTVSWYQQALGQGPQFIFQYYEEEERQRGNFPDRFSGHQFPNYSSELNVNALLLGDSALYLCASSDTTSSRRETQYFGPGTRLLVL.

This clone has only a few counts. The V gene is TRBV5-1, the J gene TRBJ1-2, with 7 bases lining up with TRBD1. Germline-derived CDR1 and CDR2 are SGHRS and YFSETQ. The CDR3 length is 15 residues. The J segment lost 8 bases and the V segment lost 2 bases, leaving 12 bases of the junction unmatched. CDR3 sequence (DNA): TGCGCCAGCAGCTTTACCGGGACAGCCCTTGTGGGCTACACCTTC. Residues: CASSFTGTALVGYTF.

The chain couples TRBV5-8 to TRBJ1-2, with TRBD1 matching 7 bases. The V and J ends lost 2 bases and 2 bases, in that order; junction bases with no gene match: 6. Germline lookup yields CDR1 SGHTS and CDR2 YDEGEE. The CDR3 covers 15 residues. The CDR3 spells CASSLRIRGNYGYTF. CDR3 DNA: TGTGCCAGCAGCTTAAGAATCAGGGGGAACTATGGCTACACCTTC.

The chain carries TRBV9 and TRBJ1-3; 8 nucleotides line up with TRBD1. Trimming at V came to 3 bases and at J to 3 bases, leaving 5 bases not matched to a gene. The germline V gene has CDR1 SGDLS and CDR2 YYNGEE. CDR3 size: 15 residues. CDR3 DNA: TGTGCCAGCAGCGCCGGACAGGGAGGTGGAAACACCATATATTTT. Translating it yields CASSAGQGGGNTIYF.

This chain's CDR3 is CASSGPGGENYNEQFF. CDR3 bases: TGCGCCAGCAGTGGACCGGGGGGAGAAAATTACAATGAGCAGTTCTTC. The V call is TRBV5-1, the J call TRBJ2-1; 7 positions agree with TRBD2. Germline CDR1 reads SGHRS; CDR2 reads YFSETQ. V was clipped by 5 bases and J by 4 bases; unmatched bases: 12. This CDR3 has 16 residues.

The CDR3 DNA sequence: TGCGCCAGCAGCTTGGGAGGGATCGTCTACGAGCAGTACTTC. It is translated as CASSLGGIVYEQYF. The chain uses TRBV5-1 and TRBJ2-7; possibly TRBD2 for D (5 bases). Germline CDR1 reads SGHRS; CDR2 reads YFSETQ. Deletions cut 0 bases from V and 3 bases from J, with 10 bases between. The CDR3 totals 14 residues.

The chain employs TRBV7-8 and TRBJ2-7; D might be TRBD1 (6 bases). Germline values: CDR1 SGHVS, CDR2 FQNEAQ. The length of the CDR3 is 13 residues. V lost 4 bases, J lost 4 bases, and 11 bases lay in between. CDR3 in amino acids: CASSSTTGYEQYF. The CDR3 DNA sequence: TGTGCCAGCAGCTCGACCACAGGGTACGAGCAGTACTTC.

CDR3 in amino acids: CASNRYNEQFF. As DNA, the CDR3 is TGTGCCAGCAACAGATACAATGAGCAGTTCTTC. The rearrangement links TRBV2 to TRBJ2-1; no firm D call. V was cut by 7 bases and J by 4 bases, with 5 bases left in between. The CDR3 totals 11 residues. Per germline, CDR1 SNHLY and CDR2 FYNNEI. Full variable domain (outside the CDR3, taken from reference TRBV2 and TRBJ2-1): EPEVTQTPSHQVTQMGQEVILRCVPISNHLYFYWYRQILGQKVEFLVSFYNNEISEKSEIFDDQFSVERPDGSNFTLKIRSTKLEDSAMYFCASNRYNEQFFGPGTRLTVL.

V is TRBV27 and J is TRBJ2-7; D remains unclear. The V gene lost 5 bases and the J gene lost 1 base, with 9 bases spanning the gap. The CDR3 covers 13 residues. CDR1 is MNHEY, CDR2 SMNVEV, per germline (reference sequence). CDR3 coding DNA: TGTGCCAGCAGTCCCTACGCATCCTACGAGCAGTACTTC. Its protein is CASSPYASYEQYF.

The gene calls are TRBV7-6 and TRBJ2-1; TRBD2 agrees at 7 bases. The V gene end was trimmed by 2 bases and the J gene end by 3 bases; junction bases not matched to a gene: 7. This CDR3 spans 16 amino acids. CDR1 is SGHVS, CDR2 FNYEAQ, per germline. CDR3 DNA: TGTGCCAGCAGCTTACTCCCGCGGGGGAACTACAATGAGCAGTTCTTC. Translated: CASSLLPRGNYNEQFF. Complete variable domain (other parts from reference TRBV7-6 and TRBJ2-1): GAGVSQSPRYKVTKRGQDVALRCDPISGHVSLYWYRQALGQGPEFLTYFNYEAQQDKSGLPNDRFSAERPEGSISTLTIQRTEQRDSAMYRCASSLLPRGNYNEQFFGPGTRLTVL.

In DNA form, the CDR3 reads TGTGCCTGGAGCCGGACAGGGGGCTTTGGCTACACCTTC. Its protein product is CAWSRTGGFGYTF. This sequence joins TRBV30 and TRBJ1-2, with 11 positions matching TRBD1. The CDR3 sequence is 13 residues long. Germline V gene data show CDR1 as GTSNPN and CDR2 as SVGIG (reference sequence). Trimming took 3 bases from V and 7 from J; bases not matched to a gene: 4.

The V gene is TRBV18, the J gene TRBJ1-2; unclear D gene. Per the germline V gene, CDR1 is KGHSH and CDR2 is LQKENI. The CDR3 spans 13 residues. The V end lost 3 bases, the J end lost 6 bases, and 11 bases lay between the germline ends. This chain's CDR3 is CASSPPMVHGYTF. CDR3 nucleotides: TGTGCCAGCTCACCCCCAATGGTTCATGGCTACACCTTC.

This rearrangement joins TRBV9 to TRBJ2-5; D might be TRBD2 (5 bases). The better agreement between TRBJ2-7 and the DNA end casts doubt on the J call. Germline V gene data show CDR1 as SGDLS and CDR2 as YYNGEE. CDR3 size: 13 residues. The CDR3 region is CASSVRSAGEQYF. CDR3 coding DNA: TGTGCCAGCAGCGTTAGGTCCGCGGGCGAGCAGTACTTC.

This clone was recorded only once. V is TRBV7-9 and J is TRBJ2-1; no clear D gene. V was cut by 6 bases and J by 5 bases, with 23 bases left in between. The CDR3 is made up of 17 amino acids. Per germline, CDR1 SEHNR and CDR2 FQNEAQ (reference sequence). CDR3 sequence reads: CASRPIVGTVYDNEQFF. Here the CDR3 DNA reads TGTGCCAGCAGGCCCATAGTTGGCACCGTTTATGACAATGAGCAGTTCTTC.

This chain joins TRBV7-2 and TRBJ1-3; D ambiguous. Germline CDR1 SGHTA, CDR2 FQGNSA. This CDR3 has 15 residues. V gave up 5 bases and J gave up 2 bases, with 13 bases separating them. CDR3 coding DNA: TGTGCCAGCAGCCCTGACCGGACCGCTGGAAACACCATATATTTT. Its translation: CASSPDRTAGNTIYF.

This clone was detected a few times. The rearrangement joins TRBV29-1 to TRBJ1-1; D unclear. The germline CDR1 and CDR2 sequences are SQVTM and ANQGSEA. This CDR3 has 13 residues. V was clipped by 4 bases and J by 0 bases, with 9 bases between them. As DNA, the CDR3 is TGCAGCGTTGCGGACGGCATGAACACTGAAGCTTTCTTT. Translating gives CSVADGMNTEAFF.

This rearrangement joins TRBV30 to TRBJ2-2; TRBD2 agrees at 7 bases. Per the germline V gene, CDR1 is GTSNPN and CDR2 is SVGIG (reference sequence). After removal of 7 bases from V and 2 bases from J, the junction contained 7 bases not matched to a gene. This CDR3 has 14 amino acids. CDR3 nucleotide sequence: TGTGCCTCCAAGGGACTACATAACACCGGGGAGCTGTTTTTT. This codes for CASKGLHNTGELFF.

The chain couples TRBV4-1 to TRBJ1-1; 8 positions match TRBD1. This CDR3 contains 14 residues. V gave up 3 bases and J gave up 11 bases; unmatched junction bases: 11. Germline V gene data show CDR1 as MGHRA and CDR2 as YSYEKL. DNA for the CDR3: TGCGCCAGCAGCCACCGGGACAGGCCATCGGAGGCTTTCTTT. It encodes CASSHRDRPSEAFF.